The present T cell receptor (beta chain) was sequenced within a study of T cells in Graves' hyperthyroidism and ophthalmopathy. The length of the CDR3 is 15 residues. Per the germline V gene, CDR1 is SSHAT and CDR2 is FNYEAQ (reference sequence). Study-level results: Most expanded thyroid clonotypes above 0.001 recurred in blood.

This clonotype was counted at least ten times. What it binds is unknown. At one end the junction does not follow the germline gene, possibly because of a read error. Using RNA transcripts as the source, TCR beta CDR3 regions were amplified. An initial round of RT-PCR targeting the TCR CDR3 relied on the HTBI primer set. TCRdb used MiXCR to reprocess the multiplex PCR reads, holding one entry per CDR3 protein. The sample shows roughly 30,000 distinct CDR3 sequences, under 55% of them seen only once. This chain links TRBV7-7 with TRBJ2-5; 7 bases fit TRBD2. The clonotype comes from a woman in her 30s with Graves' hyperthyroidism. The sample comprised blood. For the CDR3, the DNA is TGTGCTAGCAGCTCCTGGGGGGGGGTCCAAGAGACCCAGTACTTC. As protein: CASSSWGGVQETQYF. The entire variable domain, with the rest obtained from reference TRBV7-7 and TRBJ2-5, is as follows: GAGVSQSPRYKVTKRGQDVTLRCDPISSHATLYWYQQALGQGPEFLTYFNYEAQPDKSGLPSDRFSAERPEGSISTLTIQRTEQRDSAMYRCASSSWGGVQETQYFGPGTRLLVL.